This T cell receptor beta chain was sequenced in a study of cytomegalovirus exposure and HLA in healthy donors (dated by TCRdb to between 2016 and 2019). With respect to the entire study: In an earlier analysis of under 600 of the donors, approximately 260 Gb of sequence data and 100 million or so unique TCR beta sequences from about 179 million T cells were reported. All discovery cohort repertoires had been generated using a single sequencing platform. A separate validation cohort of roughly 120 different subjects was used in addition to the 666-subject first cohort. The study aimed to test whether cataloging public T cell receptors could reveal signatures of past pathogen exposure. Among 398 genotyped donors of the cohort, an average of about 240,000 unique TCR beta nucleotide sequences were sequenced per donor, around 20% of them non-productive. To decide whether each TCR beta V gene segment behaved as functional or pseudogenic, an earlier analysis of over 500 of the donors relied on high-throughput TCR beta sequencing. Typing coverage varied by locus: roughly 620-640 donors for A, B, C, DRB1 and DQB1; approximately 500 for DQA1; about 570 for DPA1; around 490 for DPB1. The genetic ancestry cluster associated with self-reported Caucasian donors included 70% to 85% of the roughly 360 genotyped donors. Approximately 310 gigabases of sequencing data and around 87 million unique TCR sequences were included in an early release covering 550 to 800 HLA-typed donors. A handful of DR-DQ haplotypes were handled as single units for association and clustering because linkage in the cohort was strong. A later analysis re-examined previously published TCR beta repertoires from around 670 donors and added high-resolution HLA genotyping to investigate patterns of TCR occurrence. The study used immunosequencing to profile the T cell repertoires of 666 subjects and linked those repertoires to cytomegalovirus serostatus. A later genetic analysis took genome-wide SNP genotypes for about three fifths of the 666 donors and used that subset as a discovery cohort. HLA typing covered class I and class II loci at four-digit resolution. Rather than drawing on any new phenotypic data, the later analysis identified candidate immune exposures from TCR beta sequences and the way those sequences occurred across donors. To predict cytomegalovirus infection status, the study brought together high-throughput TCR immunosequencing, statistical association of individual TCRs with disease status, and machine learning. Donor age, sex, ethnicity and CMV serostatus were compiled together with the repertoire data. Overall results and qualifications from the work: Strong co-occurrence of HLA alleles, especially DR and DQ, made assigning TCR associations to individual alleles difficult. In a later analysis, several top co-occurrence clusters were reported to appear linked to parvovirus B19, influenza, CMV and Epstein-Barr virus. In both the original and validation cohorts, the classifier was reported to diagnose cytomegalovirus status with high specificity and sensitivity. Some IMGT-functional V segments, including TRBV6-2 and TRBV6-3, could not be distinguished by the 87-base-pair reads and were therefore excluded. Immune exposure information for the cohort was limited to CMV serostatus. A total of fewer than 200 TCR beta chains were listed by the study as associated with cytomegalovirus. A later genetic analysis reported fewer N-insertions in productive TCRs among donors in an Asian-associated ancestry cluster than the roughly 650-donor mean. A cluster of highly shared sequence variants was judged likely to represent a technical artifact of the sequencing pipeline. An earlier analysis of some 560 of the donors showed that most TCR beta V segments appeared in productive rearrangements either about 90% or about 30% of the time, which broadly matched IMGT annotations. V-gene and J-gene trimming of TCR beta chains was associated with a missense DCLRE1C variant in a later genetic analysis, and the association was replicated in an independent cohort. In vitro tests confirmed that three of the cytomegalovirus-associated TCR beta chains recognize cytomegalovirus antigens. Specific HLA alleles were associated with 16,951 TCR beta sequences at a false discovery rate of 0.05 in a later analysis. Because counts were too low, 15 or so rarely observed V segments, including chromosome 9 orphons, were excluded from the earlier analysis of under 650 of the donors. A further reported finding was that TCR beta sequences accurately predicted the HLA-A and HLA-B alleles for most subjects in the first cohort. The authors suggested that the approach could potentially be generalized to other disease states and immunological phenotypes. In a later analysis, HLA-associated TCR beta chains showed more clonal expansion and lower generation probabilities than non-associated chains that were equally common. Across donors, most TCR sequences were observed very rarely, whereas some public TCRs were present in many individuals. The cohort was sequenced for TCR beta chains only, and without alpha or paired-chain data the features that could be detected were limited. Correlated functional status among segregating V segments might reflect linkage disequilibrium, but an unknown experimental factor could not be ruled out. HLA typing was unavailable for some donors at each locus, so association tests used only the typed subset. In a later analysis, the rate of TCR association differed among HLA loci, with DRB1 alleles having the most associated TCRs and HLA-C alleles having the fewest. Presence/absence analyses assumed roughly uniform sequencing depth across donors, an assumption that may not hold. A later analysis found that most CMV-associated TCR beta chains appeared HLA-restricted, with HLA associations seemingly driven largely by CMV exposure.

Note on this clone: The target of this receptor is not known. No base quality information exists; no much larger clone differs at one position.

Library preparation used the immunoSEQ multiplex PCR assay. For the multiplex PCR, a mixture combining 60 forward primers for TCR Vbeta segments and 13 reverse primers for TCR Jbeta segments was used. Amplification of the CDR3 region of rearranged TCR beta genes was performed with a multiplex PCR assay on genomic DNA. Amplified TCR beta libraries were sequenced as 87-base-pair reads on the Illumina HiSeq System. As for the original processing: In a later analysis, tens of millions of unique TCR beta chains were counted across the 500 to 850 repertoires, and approximately 11 million of these chains were shared by at least two donors. To remove PCR and sequencing errors, raw reads were error-corrected and collapsed into unique sequences using a nearest-neighbor algorithm that merged closely related sequences. CDR3 sequences were aligned to IMGT reference sequences to assign V, D and J gene segments. For a sequence to be retained, a match of at least six nucleotides was required to both a V gene segment and a J gene segment. Rearrangements were classified as productive when the CDR3 lacked stop codons and remained in frame with V and J, and all other rearrangements were classified as non-productive. CDR3 was defined by IMGT convention, running from the second conserved V-encoded cysteine to the conserved J-encoded phenylalanine. The earlier analysis of about 500 of the donors excluded sequences that lacked an unambiguous match to a single V gene segment. In an earlier analysis of several hundred of the donors, V segments were called functional above 56.7% productive rearrangements and were called segregating when the between-donor standard deviation exceeded 5%. A statistical classification framework was built for diagnosing cytomegalovirus status from the catalog of TCR beta chain sequences. V and J gene assignment, in a later analysis, came from comparing TCR nucleotide sequences with IMGT/GENE-DB human TR gene sequences. Using the TCRdist pipeline, a later analysis assigned CDR3 sequences along with most-parsimonious VDJ recombination scenarios. In a later analysis, each TCR beta chain was defined by its CDR3 amino acid sequence together with its V-gene family, and reads without a unique V-gene family were excluded. A later analysis removed several hundred highly shared, low-generation-probability nucleotide sequences to deal with suspected cross-contamination and a sequencing artifact. In a later analysis, a clonal expansion index for each public chain was calculated from normalized within-repertoire ranks of inferred template counts. In a later analysis, generation probabilities were computed using a VDJ recombination model fitted to out-of-frame rearrangements, and the results were checked against IGoR. In a later analysis, TCR-TCR, TCR-HLA and TCR-CMV co-occurrence was scored with hypergeometric tests, and a repertoire-size bias correction was applied to TCR pairs. False discovery rates were estimated in a later analysis by permuting HLA or CMV assignments 20 times. In a later analysis, co-occurring TCRs were grouped with DBSCAN, and TCRdist sequence similarity was added when clustering was performed within HLA-allele-positive subsets. Co-occurrence clustering excluded repertoires with fewer than 30,000 or more than 120,000 public chains, plus five with anomalous nucleotide sharing. In TCRdb, the immuneACCESS table is reduced to in-frame sequences with V and J assigned. These tables do not hold every clone; where another copy was compared, an unresolved V gene accounts for under half, and the others remain unexplained. The V and J calls and clone size come from that table; D and trimming were worked out from the DNA. Here the sample has some 150,000 clones; roughly 80% occur a single time. The top ten hold approximately 7% of the sample.

The CDR3 sequence holds 15 residues, the cysteine and phenylalanine included. CDR3 DNA is the only sequence kept; it has 45 bases, read in frame from the first base. V is pared back by 6 bases and J by 3 bases, with 18 bases lying between the germline termini. Per the germline V gene, SNHLY is the CDR1 and FYNNEI is the CDR2. In total, over 600 healthy bone marrow donors made up the cohort. At the time of sampling, every cohort member was nominally healthy, though immune exposures that went unrecorded were likely present. The donor tested CMV seropositive and was one of the 289 seropositive cohort members. A peripheral blood sample was collected from each donor, and TCR beta sequencing was performed on peripheral blood mononuclear cells. The Qiagen DNeasy Blood Extraction Kit was used to extract genomic DNA from the blood cell samples.

This TCR came from a young woman in good health and CMV-seropositive. Recombination connected TRBV2 to TRBJ2-7; possibly the D gene is TRBD2, per 6 matching bases. What was sequenced was PBMCs. CDR3 reads: CASSSGLSLNYEQYF. The sequenced DNA: TGTGCCAGCAGCAGTGGACTATCCCTCAACTACGAGCAGTACTTC. Here the CDR3 is joined to the reference TRBV2 and TRBJ2-7 genes, and the full variable domain is: EPEVTQTPSHQVTQMGQEVILRCVPISNHLYFYWYRQILGQKVEFLVSFYNNEISEKSEIFDDQFSVERPDGSNFTLKIRSTKLEDSAMYFCASSSGLSLNYEQYFGPGTRLTVT.